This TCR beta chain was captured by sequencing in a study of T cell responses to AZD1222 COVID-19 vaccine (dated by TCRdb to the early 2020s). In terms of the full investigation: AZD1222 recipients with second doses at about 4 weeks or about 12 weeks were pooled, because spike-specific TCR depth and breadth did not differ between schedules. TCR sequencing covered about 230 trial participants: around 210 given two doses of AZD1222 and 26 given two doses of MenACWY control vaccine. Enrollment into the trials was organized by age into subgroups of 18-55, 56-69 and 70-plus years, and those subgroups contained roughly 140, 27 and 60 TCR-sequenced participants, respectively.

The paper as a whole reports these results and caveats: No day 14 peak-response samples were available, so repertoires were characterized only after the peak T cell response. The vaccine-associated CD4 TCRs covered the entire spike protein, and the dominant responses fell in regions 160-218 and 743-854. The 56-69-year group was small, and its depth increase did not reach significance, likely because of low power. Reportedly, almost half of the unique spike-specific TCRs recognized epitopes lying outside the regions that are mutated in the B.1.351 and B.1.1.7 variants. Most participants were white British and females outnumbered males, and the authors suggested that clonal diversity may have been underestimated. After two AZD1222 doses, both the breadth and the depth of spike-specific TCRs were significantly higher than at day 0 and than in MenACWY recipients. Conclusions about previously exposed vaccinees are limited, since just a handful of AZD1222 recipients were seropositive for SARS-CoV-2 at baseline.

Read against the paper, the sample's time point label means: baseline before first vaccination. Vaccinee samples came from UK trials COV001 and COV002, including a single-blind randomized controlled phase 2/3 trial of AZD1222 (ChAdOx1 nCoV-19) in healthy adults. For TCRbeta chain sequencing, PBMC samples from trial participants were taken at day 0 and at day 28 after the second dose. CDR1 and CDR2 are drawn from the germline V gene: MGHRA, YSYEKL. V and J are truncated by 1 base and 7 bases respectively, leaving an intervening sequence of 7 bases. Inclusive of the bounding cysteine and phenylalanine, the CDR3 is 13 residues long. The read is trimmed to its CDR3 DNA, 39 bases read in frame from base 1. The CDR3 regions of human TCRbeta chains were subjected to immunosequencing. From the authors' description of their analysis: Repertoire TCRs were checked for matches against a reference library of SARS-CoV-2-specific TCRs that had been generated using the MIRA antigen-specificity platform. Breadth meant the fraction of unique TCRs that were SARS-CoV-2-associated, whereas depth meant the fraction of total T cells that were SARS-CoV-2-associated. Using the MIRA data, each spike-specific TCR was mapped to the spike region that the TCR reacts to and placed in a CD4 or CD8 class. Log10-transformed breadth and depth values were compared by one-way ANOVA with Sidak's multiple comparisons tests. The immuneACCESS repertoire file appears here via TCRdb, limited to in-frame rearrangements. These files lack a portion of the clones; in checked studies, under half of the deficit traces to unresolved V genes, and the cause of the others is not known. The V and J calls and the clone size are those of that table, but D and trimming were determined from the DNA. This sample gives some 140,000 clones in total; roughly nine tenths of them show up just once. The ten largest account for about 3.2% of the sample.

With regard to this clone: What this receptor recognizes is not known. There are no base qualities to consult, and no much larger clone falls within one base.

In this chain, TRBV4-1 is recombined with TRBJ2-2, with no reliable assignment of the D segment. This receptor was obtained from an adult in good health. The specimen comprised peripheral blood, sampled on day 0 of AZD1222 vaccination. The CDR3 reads CASSQASGGELFF. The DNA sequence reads TGCGCCAGCAGCCAAGCTTCCGGCGGGGAGCTGTTTTTT.